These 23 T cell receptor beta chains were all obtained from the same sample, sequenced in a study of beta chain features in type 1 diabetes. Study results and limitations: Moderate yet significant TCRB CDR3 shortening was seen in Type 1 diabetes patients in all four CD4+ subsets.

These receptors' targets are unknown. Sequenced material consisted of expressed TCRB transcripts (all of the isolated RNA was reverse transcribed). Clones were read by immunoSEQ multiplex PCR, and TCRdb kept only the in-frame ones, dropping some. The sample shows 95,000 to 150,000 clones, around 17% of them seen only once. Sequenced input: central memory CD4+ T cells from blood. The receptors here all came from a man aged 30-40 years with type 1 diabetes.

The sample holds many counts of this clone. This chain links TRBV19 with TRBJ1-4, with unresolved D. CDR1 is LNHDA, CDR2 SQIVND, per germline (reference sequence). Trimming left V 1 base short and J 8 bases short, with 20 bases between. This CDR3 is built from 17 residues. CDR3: CASSIVKGPVRREKLFF. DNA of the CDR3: TGTGCCAGTAGTATAGTAAAGGGTCCAGTTAGGAGAGAAAAACTGTTTTTT.

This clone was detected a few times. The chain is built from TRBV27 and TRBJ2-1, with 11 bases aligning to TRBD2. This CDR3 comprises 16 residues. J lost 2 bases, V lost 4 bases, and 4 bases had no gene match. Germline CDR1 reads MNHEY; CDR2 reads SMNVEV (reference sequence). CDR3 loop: CASSSRLAGTYNEQFF. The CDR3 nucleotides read TGTGCCAGCAGTTCCCGACTAGCGGGGACCTACAATGAGCAGTTCTTC.

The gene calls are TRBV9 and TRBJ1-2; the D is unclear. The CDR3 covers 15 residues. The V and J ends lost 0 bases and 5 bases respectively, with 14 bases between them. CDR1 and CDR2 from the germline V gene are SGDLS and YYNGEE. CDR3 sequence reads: CASSVGNPLGYGYTF. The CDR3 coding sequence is TGTGCCAGCAGCGTAGGCAACCCTTTAGGGTATGGCTACACCTTC.

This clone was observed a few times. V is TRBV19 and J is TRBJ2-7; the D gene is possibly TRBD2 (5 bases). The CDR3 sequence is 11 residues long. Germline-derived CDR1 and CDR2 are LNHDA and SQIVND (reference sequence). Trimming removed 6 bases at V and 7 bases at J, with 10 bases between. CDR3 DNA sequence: TGTGCCAGTAGCCTCCGAGGGGAGCAGTACTTC. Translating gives CASSLRGEQYF. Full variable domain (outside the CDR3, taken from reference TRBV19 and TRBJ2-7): DGGITQSPKYLFRKEGQNVTLSCEQNLNHDAMYWYRQDPGQGLRLIYYSQIVNDFQKGDIAEGYSVSREKKESFPLTVTSAQKNPTAFYLCASSLRGEQYFGPGTRLTVT.

This CDR3 reads CASTRGGTDTQYF. CDR3 sequence (DNA): TGTGCCAGCACTCGGGGCGGCACAGATACGCAGTATTTT. The gene calls are TRBV7-2 and TRBJ2-3; the D gene could be TRBD1 or TRBD2 (5 bases each). CDR1 is SGHTA and CDR2 is FQGNSA in the germline V gene. Trimming removed 7 bases from V and 1 base from J, with 9 bases in between. The CDR3 sequence is 13 residues long. Drawing the rest from reference TRBV7-2 and TRBJ2-3, the complete variable domain is GAGVSQSPSNKVTEKGKDVELRCDPISGHTALYWYRQSLGQGLEFLIYFQGNSAPDKSGLPSDRFSAERTGGSVSTLTIQRTQQEDSAVYLCASTRGGTDTQYFGPGTRLTVL.

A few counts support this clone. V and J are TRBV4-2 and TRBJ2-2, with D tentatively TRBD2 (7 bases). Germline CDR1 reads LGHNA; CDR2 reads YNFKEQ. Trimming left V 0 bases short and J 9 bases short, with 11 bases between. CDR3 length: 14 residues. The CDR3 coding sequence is TGTGCCAGCAGCCAAGAATACGGGGGGCGGGAGCTGTTTTTT. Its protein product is CASSQEYGGRELFF.

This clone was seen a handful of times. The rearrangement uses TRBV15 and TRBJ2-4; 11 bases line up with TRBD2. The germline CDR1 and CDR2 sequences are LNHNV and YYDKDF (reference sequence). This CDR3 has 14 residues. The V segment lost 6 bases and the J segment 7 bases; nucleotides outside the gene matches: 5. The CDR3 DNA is TGTGCCACCAGGCCGGGACTAGCGGCGAACATTCAGTACTTC. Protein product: CATRPGLAANIQYF.

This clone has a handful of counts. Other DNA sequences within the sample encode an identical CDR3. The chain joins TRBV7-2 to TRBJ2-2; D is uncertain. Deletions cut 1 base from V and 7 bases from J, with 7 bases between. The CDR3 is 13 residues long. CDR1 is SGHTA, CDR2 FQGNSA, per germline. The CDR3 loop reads CASSLDSGGELFF. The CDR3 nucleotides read TGTGCCAGCAGCTTAGATTCGGGCGGGGAGCTGTTTTTT.

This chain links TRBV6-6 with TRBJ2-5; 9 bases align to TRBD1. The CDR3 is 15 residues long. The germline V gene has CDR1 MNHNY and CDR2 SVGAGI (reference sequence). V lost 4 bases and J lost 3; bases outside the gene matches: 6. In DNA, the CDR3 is TGTGCCAGCAGTTTGACAGGGGGACCAGAAGAGACCCAGTACTTC. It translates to CASSLTGGPEETQYF.

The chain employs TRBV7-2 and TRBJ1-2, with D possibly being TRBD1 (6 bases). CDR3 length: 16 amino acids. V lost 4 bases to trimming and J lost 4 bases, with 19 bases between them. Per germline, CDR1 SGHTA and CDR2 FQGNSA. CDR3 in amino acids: CASSYEGRGVAYGYTF. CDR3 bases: TGTGCCAGCAGCTACGAGGGCAGGGGAGTAGCCTATGGCTACACCTTC.

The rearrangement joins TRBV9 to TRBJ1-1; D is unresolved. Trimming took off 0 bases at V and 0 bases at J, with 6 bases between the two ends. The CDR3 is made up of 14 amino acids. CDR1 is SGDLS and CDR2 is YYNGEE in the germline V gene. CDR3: CASSVAGLNTEAFF. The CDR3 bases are TGTGCCAGCAGCGTAGCTGGCCTGAACACTGAAGCTTTCTTT.

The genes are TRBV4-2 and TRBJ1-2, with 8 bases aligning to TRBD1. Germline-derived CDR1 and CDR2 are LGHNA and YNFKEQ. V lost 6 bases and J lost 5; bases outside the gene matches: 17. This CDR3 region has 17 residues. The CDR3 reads CASSQSTGTGRGYGYTF. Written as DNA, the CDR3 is TGTGCCAGCAGTCAAAGTACCGGGACAGGTCGAGGGTATGGCTACACCTTC.

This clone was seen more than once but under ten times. DNA of the CDR3: TGTGCCATCAGTGAGTCGGAGGCAGATACGCAGTATTTT. The encoded protein is CAISESEADTQYF. The rearrangement uses TRBV10-3 and TRBJ2-3; D might be TRBD2 (5 bases). V was clipped by 0 bases and J by 4 bases, with 5 bases between them. The CDR3 length is 13 residues. Germline CDR1 ENHRY, CDR2 SYGVKD.

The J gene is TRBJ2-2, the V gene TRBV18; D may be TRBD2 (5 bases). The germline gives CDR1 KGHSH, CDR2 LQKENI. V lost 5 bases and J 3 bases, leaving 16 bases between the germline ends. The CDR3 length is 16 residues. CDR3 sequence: CASSLRTGPDTGELFF. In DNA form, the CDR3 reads TGTGCCAGCTCATTACGGACTGGACCGGACACCGGGGAGCTGTTTTTT.

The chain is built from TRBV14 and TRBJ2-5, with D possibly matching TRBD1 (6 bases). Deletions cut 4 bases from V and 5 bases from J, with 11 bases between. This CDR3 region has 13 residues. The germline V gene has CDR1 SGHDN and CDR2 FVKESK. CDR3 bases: TGTGCCAGCAGCCGAGAGAGGGGGGAGACCCAGTACTTC. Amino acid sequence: CASSRERGETQYF.

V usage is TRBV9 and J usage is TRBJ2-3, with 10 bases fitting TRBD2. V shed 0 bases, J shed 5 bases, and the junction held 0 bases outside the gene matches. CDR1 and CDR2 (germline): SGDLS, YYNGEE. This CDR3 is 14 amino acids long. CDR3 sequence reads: CASSVGTSGDTQYF. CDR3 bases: TGTGCCAGCAGCGTAGGGACTAGCGGAGATACGCAGTATTTT.

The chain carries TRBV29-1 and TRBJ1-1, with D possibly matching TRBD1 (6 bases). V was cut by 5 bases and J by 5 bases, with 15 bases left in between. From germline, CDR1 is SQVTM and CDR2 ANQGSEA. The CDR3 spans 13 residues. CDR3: CSVTGGEGTEAFF. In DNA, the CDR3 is TGCAGCGTTACCGGGGGCGAGGGAACTGAAGCTTTCTTT.

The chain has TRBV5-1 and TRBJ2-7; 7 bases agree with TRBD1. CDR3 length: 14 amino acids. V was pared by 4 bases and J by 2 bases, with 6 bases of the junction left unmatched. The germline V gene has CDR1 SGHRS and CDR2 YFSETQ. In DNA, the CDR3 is TGCGCCAGCAGCCCTAACGACAGGGCCTACGAGCAGTACTTC. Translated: CASSPNDRAYEQYF.

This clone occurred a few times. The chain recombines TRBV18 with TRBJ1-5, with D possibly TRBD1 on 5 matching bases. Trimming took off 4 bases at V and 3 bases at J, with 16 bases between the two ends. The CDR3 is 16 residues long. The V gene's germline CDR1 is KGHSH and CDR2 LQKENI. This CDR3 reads CASSLAGGTNNQPQHF. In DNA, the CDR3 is TGTGCCAGCTCACTAGCAGGAGGGACTAACAATCAGCCCCAGCATTTT.

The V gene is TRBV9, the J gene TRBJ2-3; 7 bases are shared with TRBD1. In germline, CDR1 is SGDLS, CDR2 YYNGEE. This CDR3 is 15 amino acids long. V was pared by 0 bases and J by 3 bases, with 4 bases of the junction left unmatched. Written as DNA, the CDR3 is TGTGCCAGCAGCGTAGGAGGGGGCGCGACAGATACGCAGTATTTT. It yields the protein CASSVGGGATDTQYF.

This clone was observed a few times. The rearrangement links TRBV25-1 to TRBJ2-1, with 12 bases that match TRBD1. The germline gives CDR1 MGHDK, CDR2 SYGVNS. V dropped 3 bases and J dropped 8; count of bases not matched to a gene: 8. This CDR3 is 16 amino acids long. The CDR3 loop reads CASSDPGTGGIDEQFF. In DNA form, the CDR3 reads TGTGCCAGCAGTGATCCCGGGACAGGGGGCATCGATGAGCAGTTCTTC.

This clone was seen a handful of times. CDR3 protein: CASSRGGEYEQYF. CDR3 nucleotides: TGTGCCAGCAGCCGTGGGGGAGAATACGAGCAGTACTTC. The chain has TRBV21-1 and TRBJ2-7. TRBV21-1 is labeled a pseudogene. This CDR3 spans 13 amino acids.

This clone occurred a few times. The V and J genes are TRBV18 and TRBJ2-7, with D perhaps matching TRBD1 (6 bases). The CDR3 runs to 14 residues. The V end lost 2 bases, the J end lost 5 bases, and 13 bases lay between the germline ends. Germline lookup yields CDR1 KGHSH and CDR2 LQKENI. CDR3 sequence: CASSPLGAGDEQYF. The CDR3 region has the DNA TGTGCCAGCTCACCATTGGGGGCAGGGGACGAGCAGTACTTC.